This record concerns one TCR beta chain sequence. There is no known antigen for this receptor. The sample holds no much larger clone one base away, and base qualities are not on file. Including the terminal cysteine and phenylalanine, the CDR3 comprises 15 residues. Only the CDR3 DNA is retained, 45 bases long and in frame from the first base. V lost 4 bases and J lost 2 bases; the stretch between them is 11 bases long. The germline V gene encodes CDR1 MNHNS and CDR2 SASEGT. The sample comes from a study of long-term antiretroviral therapy in people with HIV (dated by TCRdb to the early 2020s). Context from the whole study: Collection of the earliest samples took place about a decade ahead of the 2015 WHO recommendation for immediate ART, at a time when ART was typically delayed until CD4 counts fell. A retrospective serial study tested whether changes in peripheral blood TRB repertoire composition and diversity were associated with ART initiation and durable HIV suppression. No cross-contamination during QIAcube processing was seen in test extractions of a monoclonal T-cell line run alongside a few dozen polyclonal samples. Of the 30 or so participants with HIV, roughly twelve were female. A total of around 190 cryopreserved PBMC samples came from around 30 adults with confirmed HIV infection and were collected serially over a mean of roughly six years (range 1-12). The paper as a whole reports these results and caveats: Because cell numbers in pre-ART samples were limited, unsorted PBMC were profiled instead of sorted CD4+ and CD8+ T cells. Inferences about post-ART repertoire changes were limited because no data were available on ART adherence, viral resistance or therapy changes. The samples span the years 2004 to 2017, and the ART regimens used at that time may not be as effective as current regimens. At every time point, the repertoire was dominated by expanded TRB clones first identified before ART initiation, although this dominance fluctuated and, in many PLHIV, declined after ART. Compared with controls, HIV repertoires had narrower CDR3 length ranges, and the network structure pointed to an antigen-experienced repertoire that shifted only slightly toward naive after ART. Limited PBMC availability meant only the TCR beta chain was sequenced, without alpha chain pairing. Starting ART was linked to a significant rise in TRB diversity, yet even with long-term ART the diversity remained significantly lower than in transplant donor controls.

Inclusion was restricted to participants for whom at least one PBMC sample before ART initiation and at least two post-ART samples were available. Every participant with HIV received treatment in the United States of America. Before DNA extraction, cryopreserved samples of roughly 1-10 million PBMC were thawed and washed. At the time of the earliest PBMC sample, participants with HIV were aged between roughly 20 and 60 years. Per participant, PBMC samples came from 1-4 timepoints prior to ART initiation and 2-8 timepoints following ART initiation, for a median of 7 samples. For every participant, serial HIV viral load, CD4+ T-cell count, ART history and demographic data were obtained. Using a Qiagen kit on a QIAcube, genomic DNA was extracted from unsorted PBMC, with samples processed in batches of 12. The immunoSEQ hsTCRB v3.0 assay was used at survey level resolution to sequence the TRB variable region. The target sequencing depth for TRB was about 40,000-55,000 T-cell genomes per sample. Pooled TRB libraries were sequenced on an Illumina MiSeq with a v3 150-cycle kit. On the authors' methods: Repertoire analysis was performed in R inside a reproducible Nextflow workflow that covered QC, data transformation and analysis. LymphoSeq2, an R package for exploring AIRR-Seq data, was used to implement custom analyses. A handful of samples that produced fewer than 5000 total TRB sequences were removed, so 150 to 200 HIV repertoires were analyzed. Among the approximately 200 retained HIV repertoires, 55 to 60 were collected before ART initiation and some 130 after ART initiation. Repertoires were downsampled to 5000 TRB nucleotide sequences, and summary statistics were averaged over 100 downsampling iterations. TRB sequences were retained for analysis only if CDR3 regions of at least seven amino acids were present. Diversity was assessed using a clonality score derived from Shannon entropy and using the Gini coefficient. In the repertoire networks, any two of the top 5000 CDR3 amino acid sequences were connected whenever the two sequences differed by an edit distance of one. For TRB CDR3 amino acid sequences, GLIPH2 was used to predict antigen specificity groups and MHC restriction. To flag known associations with CMV, EBV, HIV or tissue antigens, CDR3 amino acid sequences were compared against VDJdb and McPAS-TCR. Pre-ART, post-ART and control groups were compared with Wilcoxon signed-rank tests and Holm-Bonferroni correction. The source is immuneACCESS, and TCRdb retained only in-frame sequences with V and J called. Part of the clones is not carried over; for the studies checked, unresolved V genes explain less than half of this, and the remainder is unexplained. V, J and clone size derive from that table, while D and trimming were established from the DNA sequence. This sample lists fewer than 20,000 clones; around 84% were detected once. The ten most abundant clones make up roughly 5.6% of the sample.

The rearrangement combines TRBV6-1 with TRBJ2-2; TRBD1 is a possible D gene, resting on 5 matching bases. The sequences come from unsorted PBMCs, collected 0.5 years after starting antiretroviral therapy. This TCR was sampled from a woman aged 40 to 50 with HIV. The DNA is as follows: TGTGCCAGCAGTGTACAGGTGCCCAACACCGGGGAGCTGTTTTTT. This gives the protein CASSVQVPNTGELFF.